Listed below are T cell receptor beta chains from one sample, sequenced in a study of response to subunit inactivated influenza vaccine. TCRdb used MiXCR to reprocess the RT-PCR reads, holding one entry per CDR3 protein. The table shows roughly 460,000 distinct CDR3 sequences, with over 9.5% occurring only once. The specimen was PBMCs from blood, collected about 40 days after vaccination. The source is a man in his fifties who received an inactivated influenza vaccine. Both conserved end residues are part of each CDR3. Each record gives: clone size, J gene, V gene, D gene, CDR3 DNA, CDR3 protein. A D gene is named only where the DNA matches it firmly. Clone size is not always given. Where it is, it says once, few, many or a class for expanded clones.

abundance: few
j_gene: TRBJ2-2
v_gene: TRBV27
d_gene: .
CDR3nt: TGTGCCAGCAGTTCGACGGTCCCAGGGGGGGAGCTGTTTTTT
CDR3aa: CASSSTVPGGELFF

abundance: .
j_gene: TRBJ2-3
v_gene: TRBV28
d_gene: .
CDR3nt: TGTGCCAGCAGTTTACCCGGAACTAGCTTACGTATGGCCGATACGCAGTATTTT
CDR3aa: CASSLPGTSLRMADTQYF

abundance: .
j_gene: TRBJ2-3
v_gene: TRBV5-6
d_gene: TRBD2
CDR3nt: TGTGCCAGCAGTACTGTAGCGGGGGCTTATACGCAGTATTTT
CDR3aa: CASSTVAGAYTQYF

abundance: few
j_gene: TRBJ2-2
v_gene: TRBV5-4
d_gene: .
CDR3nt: TGTGCCAGCAGCTCTGAGGGGCTAGCAAACACCGGGGAGCTGTTTTTT
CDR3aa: CASSSEGLANTGELFF

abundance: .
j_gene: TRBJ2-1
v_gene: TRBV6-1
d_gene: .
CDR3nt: TGTGCCAGCAGTGAAGCTGACGGGGTCCTTTCCGAGTTCTTC
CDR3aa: CASSEADGVLSEFF

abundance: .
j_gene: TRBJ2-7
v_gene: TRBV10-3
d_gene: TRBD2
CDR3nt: TGTGCCATCAGTGAGCGGGGGGAACCCTCGGACGAGCAGTACTTC
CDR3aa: CAISERGEPSDEQYF

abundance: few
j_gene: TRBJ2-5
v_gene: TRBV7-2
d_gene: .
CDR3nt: TGTGCCAGCAGCTTATTGCCAGTACAAGAGACCCAGTACTTC
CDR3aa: CASSLLPVQETQYF

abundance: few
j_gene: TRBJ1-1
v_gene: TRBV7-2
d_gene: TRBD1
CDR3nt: TGTGCCAGCAGCCAACGACAGGGGCCTCGGGCTGAAGCTTTCTTT
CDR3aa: CASSQRQGPRAEAFF

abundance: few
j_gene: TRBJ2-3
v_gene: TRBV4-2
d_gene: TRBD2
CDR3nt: TGTGCCAGCAGCCAAAGTCACATGGGCGGGGGGGGAGATACGCAGTATTTT
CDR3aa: CASSQSHMGGGGDTQYF

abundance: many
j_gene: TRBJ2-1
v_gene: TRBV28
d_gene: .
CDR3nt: TGTGCCAGCAGTTTAACTTCCCCGGGGTACAATGAGCAGTTCTTC
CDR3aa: CASSLTSPGYNEQFF

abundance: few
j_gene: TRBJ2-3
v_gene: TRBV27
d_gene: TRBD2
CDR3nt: TGTGCCAGCAGTTGGACCGGACTAGCGGGAGGTACGCAGTATTTT
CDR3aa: CASSWTGLAGGTQYF

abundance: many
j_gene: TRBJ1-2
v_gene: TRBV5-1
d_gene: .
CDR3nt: TGCGCCAGCAGCTTGGAGGGCAGGGGTAACGACTATGGCTACACCTTC
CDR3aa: CASSLEGRGNDYGYTF

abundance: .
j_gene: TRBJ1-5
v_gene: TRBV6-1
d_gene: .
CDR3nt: TGTGCCAGCAGCAACGTCAGGGGCTCGAGCAATCAGCCCCAGCATTTT
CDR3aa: CASSNVRGSSNQPQHF

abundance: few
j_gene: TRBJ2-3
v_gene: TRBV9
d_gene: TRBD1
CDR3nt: TGTGCCAGCAGCGTTCGGACAGGGGATATTTCAGATACGCAGTATTTT
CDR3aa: CASSVRTGDISDTQYF

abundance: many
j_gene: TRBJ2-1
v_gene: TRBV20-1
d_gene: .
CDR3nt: TGCAGTGCTAGCTCCCCGGGACCGACCTCCTACAATGAGCAGTTCTTC
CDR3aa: CSASSPGPTSYNEQFF

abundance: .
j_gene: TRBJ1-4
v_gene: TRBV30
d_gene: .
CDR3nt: TGTGCCTGGAGTGTAGGGGTAGGACTGTTTTTT
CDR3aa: CAWSVGVGLFF

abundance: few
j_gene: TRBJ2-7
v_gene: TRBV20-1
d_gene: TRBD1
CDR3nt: TGCAGTGCTACAACAGGGGTTGCCTACGAGCAGTACTTC
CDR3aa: CSATTGVAYEQYF

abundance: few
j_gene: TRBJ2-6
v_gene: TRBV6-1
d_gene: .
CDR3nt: TGTGCCAGCAGTAGGGGCCTCTCTGGGGCCAACGTCCTGACTTTC
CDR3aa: CASSRGLSGANVLTF

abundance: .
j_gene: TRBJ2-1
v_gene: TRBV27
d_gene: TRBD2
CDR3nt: TGTGCCAGCAGAAGGCGGGGGGGCCGCAACAATGAGCAGTTCTTC
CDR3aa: CASRRRGGRNNEQFF

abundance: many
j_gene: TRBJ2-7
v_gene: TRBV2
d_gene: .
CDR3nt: TGTGCCAGCAGTGAAGCGCGCGGGACACCTCAGAGCTTC
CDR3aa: CASSEARGTPQSF

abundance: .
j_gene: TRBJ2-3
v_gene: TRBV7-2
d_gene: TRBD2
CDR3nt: TGTGCCAGCACCTCTAGCGGGGGCCCCCCCCTCAGCACAGATACGCAGTATTTT
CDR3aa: CASTSSGGPPLSTDTQYF

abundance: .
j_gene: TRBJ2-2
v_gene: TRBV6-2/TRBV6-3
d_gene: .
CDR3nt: TGTGCCAGCAGATACACTAGTCTCGCCGGGGAGCTGTTTTTT
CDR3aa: CASRYTSLAGELFF

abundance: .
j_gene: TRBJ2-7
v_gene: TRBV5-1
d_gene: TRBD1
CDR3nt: TGCGCCAGTACACCCTCGACAGGGACCGAGCAGTACTTC
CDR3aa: CASTPSTGTEQYF

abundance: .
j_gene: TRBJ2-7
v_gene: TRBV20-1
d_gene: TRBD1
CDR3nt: TGCTTGGGACAGGGAGCCTACGAGCAGTACTTC
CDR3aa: CLGQGAYEQYF

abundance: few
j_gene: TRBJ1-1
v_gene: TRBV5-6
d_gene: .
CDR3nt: TGTGCCAGCAGGACTTTGGGCACTGAAGCTTTCTTT
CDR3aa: CASRTLGTEAFF

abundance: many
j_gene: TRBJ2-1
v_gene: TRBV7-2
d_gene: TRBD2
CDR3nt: TGTGCCAGCAGCCTAGCGGGAGGAGTCTACAATGAGCAGTTCTTC
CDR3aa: CASSLAGGVYNEQFF

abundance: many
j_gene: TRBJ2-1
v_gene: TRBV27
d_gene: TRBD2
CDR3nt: TGTGCCAGCAGTTTATACGGGGGGGCCGGGAACAATGAGCAGTTCTTC
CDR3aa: CASSLYGGAGNNEQFF

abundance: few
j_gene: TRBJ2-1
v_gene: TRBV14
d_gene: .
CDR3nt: TGTGCCAGCAGCCAACAGTTAGGACGTTACAATGAGCAGTTCTTC
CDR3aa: CASSQQLGRYNEQFF